The sequence of this TCR beta chain was determined in a study of shared clonotypes between healthy human individuals. CDR3 length: 18 residues. The V gene lost 6 bases and the J gene lost 4 bases, with 27 bases spanning the gap. Germline CDR1 and CDR2: LNHDA and SQIVND (reference sequence). Only in-frame clones appear in the TCRdb table, and some are missing; sequencing was by immunoSEQ multiplex PCR. The data show more than 500,000 clones, roughly 95% seen once. The specimen was naive CD4+ T cells sorted from blood. Subset given: CD45RA+ positively selected. This TCR derives from a woman aged 25-40 years in good health. The gene calls are TRBV19 and TRBJ2-5; TRBD1 or TRBD2 may be the D gene (7 bases each). The CDR3 reads CASSPRSHSRGRVETQYF. The CDR3 bases are TGTGCCAGTAGCCCACGATCACATTCCAGGGGGAGGGTAGAGACCCAGTACTTC.